The 11 T cell receptor beta chains below all came from one sample that was sequenced in a study of cytomegalovirus exposure and HLA in healthy donors. Researchers ran the PCR with 60 Vbeta and 13 Jbeta primers. Sequenced by immunoSEQ multiplex PCR; TCRdb stores in-frame clones only, minus some. The table lists around 160,000 clones, roughly 78% of them singletons. Sample: PBMCs. The receptors were gathered from a man in his forties in good health and CMV-seropositive.

The chain couples TRBV5-4 to TRBJ2-5, with 7 bases aligning to TRBD2. The V segment lost 4 bases and the J segment 3 bases; nucleotides outside the gene matches: 12. Germline V gives CDR1 SGHNT, CDR2 YYREEE (reference sequence). The CDR3 consists of 16 residues. The DNA of the CDR3 is TGTGCCAGCAGCGGCCGACTAGTTGGGGGGGAAGAGACCCAGTACTTC. Translating it yields CASSGRLVGGEETQYF.

The chain carries TRBV5-6 and TRBJ2-7, with D perhaps TRBD1 (5 bases). Germline CDR1 reads SGHDT; CDR2 reads YYEEEE. This CDR3 has 15 amino acids. V lost 4 bases to trimming and J lost 3 bases, with 17 bases between them. The CDR3 here is CASSARAQGIYEQYF. The CDR3 DNA reads TGTGCCAGCAGCGCCCGCGCCCAGGGAATCTACGAGCAGTACTTC.

The rearrangement uses TRBV7-9 and TRBJ1-2; D unclear. This CDR3 has 13 amino acids. Germline V gives CDR1 SEHNR, CDR2 FQNEAQ (reference sequence). The V end was cut by 5 bases, the J end by 5 bases, with 12 bases between. CDR3 loop: CASSTDGRYGYTF. For the CDR3, the DNA is TGTGCCAGCAGCACAGACGGAAGATATGGCTACACCTTC.

The CDR3 DNA follows: TGCGCCAGCAGCTTACAGGGTTGGAACACTGAAGCTTTCTTT. Protein sequence: CASSLQGWNTEAFF. V and J are TRBV5-1 and TRBJ1-1; perhaps TRBD1 as D (6 bases). Germline V lookup: CDR1 SGHRS, CDR2 YFSETQ. Deletions cut 2 bases from V and 1 base from J, with 9 bases between. The CDR3 is made up of 14 amino acids.

The chain links TRBV11-2 to TRBJ2-3; 10 nucleotides line up with TRBD2. J gave up 9 bases and V 5 bases, and 14 bases lay outside the gene matches. The CDR3 runs to 16 residues. Germline V gene lookup returns CDR1 SGHAT and CDR2 FQNNGV. The CDR3: CASSRTAASGSQTQYF. The CDR3 DNA is TGTGCCAGCAGCCGGACGGCGGCTAGCGGGAGTCAGACGCAGTATTTT. Variable domain in full (rest from reference TRBV11-2 and TRBJ2-3): EAGVAQSPRYKIIEKRQSVAFWCNPISGHATLYWYQQILGQGPKLLIQFQNNGVVDDSQLPKDRFSAERLKGVDSTLKIQPAKLEDSAVYLCASSRTAASGSQTQYFGPGTRLTVL.

The chain recombines TRBV19 with TRBJ1-1, with a tentative D call TRBD1 (6 bases). The germline V gene has CDR1 LNHDA and CDR2 SQIVND (reference sequence). This CDR3 has 15 residues. V lost 5 bases and J 1 base, leaving 14 bases between the germline ends. CDR3 nucleotide sequence: TGTGCCAGTAGTTCCCACGGGGGGCGGAACACTGAAGCTTTCTTT. Translating it yields CASSSHGGRNTEAFF.

This chain joins TRBV6-4 and TRBJ2-3, with TRBD2 matching 10 bases. Germline CDR1 and CDR2: MRHNA and SNTAGT. The CDR3 spans 18 residues. V shed 0 bases, J shed 4 bases, and the junction held 10 bases outside the gene matches. The CDR3 loop is CASSDSAGGPKGADTQYF. In nucleotides, the CDR3 is TGTGCCAGCAGTGACTCAGCGGGAGGGCCGAAGGGCGCAGATACGCAGTATTTT.

The rearrangement links TRBV7-3 to TRBJ2-2, with D maybe TRBD2 (5 bases). The germline V gene has CDR1 SGHTA and CDR2 FQGTGA. V shed 1 base and J shed 6 bases, with 12 bases lying between them. This CDR3 spans 15 amino acids. The CDR3 loop is CASSLSGSGSGELFF. CDR3 nucleotides: TGTGCCAGCAGCTTAAGTGGGAGTGGATCCGGGGAGCTGTTTTTT.

The table lists this clone with a few counts. J is TRBJ2-3 and V is TRBV9, with D possibly TRBD2 on 6 matching bases. Germline V gives CDR1 SGDLS, CDR2 YYNGEE. V lost 0 bases and J lost 3, with 14 bases in between. The CDR3 is 16 residues long. CDR3 protein: CASSVGGDFGTDTQYF. The CDR3 DNA reads as TGTGCCAGCAGCGTAGGAGGGGACTTTGGTACAGATACGCAGTATTTT.

The chain carries TRBV5-1 and TRBJ2-2, with 7 bases fitting TRBD1. Germline V gene sequence: CDR1 SGHRS, CDR2 YFSETQ. V trimming: 5 bases; J trimming: 2 bases; junction bases outside the gene matches: 9. The CDR3 has 16 residues. CDR3 residues: CASSSRGQTNTGELFF. In DNA, the CDR3 is TGCGCCAGCAGTAGTAGGGGACAGACTAACACCGGGGAGCTGTTTTTT.

This CDR3 reads CASSLLAGESREQYF. The CDR3, as DNA: TGCGCCAGCAGCTTGCTGGCAGGGGAGTCTCGGGAGCAGTACTTC. The chain links TRBV5-1 to TRBJ2-7, with D tentatively TRBD1 (6 bases). This CDR3 comprises 15 residues. Trimming shortened V by 1 base and J by 7 bases, and 18 bases separated the two germline ends. Germline V CDR1 and CDR2: SGHRS, YFSETQ. Drawing the rest from reference TRBV5-1 and TRBJ2-7, the complete variable domain is KAGVTQTPRYLIKTRGQQVTLSCSPISGHRSVSWYQQTPGQGLQFLFEYFSETQRNKGNFPGRFSGRQFSNSRSEMNVSTLELGDSALYLCASSLLAGESREQYFGPGTRLTVT.